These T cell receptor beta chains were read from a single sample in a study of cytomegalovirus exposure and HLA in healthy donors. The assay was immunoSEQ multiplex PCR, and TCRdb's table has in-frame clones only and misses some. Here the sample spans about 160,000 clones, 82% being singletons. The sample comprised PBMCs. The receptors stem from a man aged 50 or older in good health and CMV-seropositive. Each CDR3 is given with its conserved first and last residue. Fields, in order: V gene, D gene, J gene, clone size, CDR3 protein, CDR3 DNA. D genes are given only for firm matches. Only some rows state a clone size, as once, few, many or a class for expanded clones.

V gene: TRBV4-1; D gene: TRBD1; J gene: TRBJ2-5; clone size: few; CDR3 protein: CASSQTRGQETQYF; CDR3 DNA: TGCGCCAGCAGCCAAACCAGGGGGCAGGAGACCCAGTACTTC
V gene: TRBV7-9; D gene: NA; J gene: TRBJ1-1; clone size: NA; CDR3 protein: CASSLGGPRAFF; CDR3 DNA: TGTGCCAGCAGCTTAGGGGGCCCCCGAGCTTTCTTT
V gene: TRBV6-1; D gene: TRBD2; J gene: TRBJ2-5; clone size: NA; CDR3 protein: CASMGTSAQETQYF; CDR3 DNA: TGTGCCAGCATGGGGACTAGCGCCCAAGAGACCCAGTACTTC
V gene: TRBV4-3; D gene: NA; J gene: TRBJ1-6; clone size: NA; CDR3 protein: CASSQGPGDPPLHF; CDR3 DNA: TGCGCCAGCAGCCAAGGACCAGGGGATCCACCCCTCCACTTT
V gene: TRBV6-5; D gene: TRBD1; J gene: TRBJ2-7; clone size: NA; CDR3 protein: CASRTGTAPYEQYF; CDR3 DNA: TGTGCCAGCAGGACCGGGACAGCACCCTACGAGCAGTACTTC
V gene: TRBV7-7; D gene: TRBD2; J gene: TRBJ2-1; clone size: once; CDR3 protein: CASSSGGLYNEQFF; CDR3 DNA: TGTGCTAGCAGTAGCGGGGGGCTCTACAATGAGCAGTTCTTC
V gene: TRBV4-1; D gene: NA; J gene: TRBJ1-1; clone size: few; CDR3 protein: CASSQDPTERTEAFF; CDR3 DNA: TGCGCCAGCAGCCAAGATCCGACAGAAAGGACTGAAGCTTTCTTT
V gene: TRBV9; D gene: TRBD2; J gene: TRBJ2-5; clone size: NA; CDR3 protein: CASSVSAGGLLTFQETQYF; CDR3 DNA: TGTGCCAGCAGCGTTTCGGCGGGGGGGCTCCTCACATTTCAAGAGACCCAGTACTTC
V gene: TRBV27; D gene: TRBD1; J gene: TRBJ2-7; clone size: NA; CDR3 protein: CASSRDHTGGRTSEQYF; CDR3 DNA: TGTGCCAGCAGTAGAGACCATACAGGGGGCAGGACTAGCGAGCAGTACTTC
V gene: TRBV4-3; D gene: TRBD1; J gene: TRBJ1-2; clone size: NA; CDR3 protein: CASSQQSGQGYYGYTF; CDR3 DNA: TGCGCCAGCAGCCAACAAAGTGGACAGGGCTACTATGGCTACACCTTC
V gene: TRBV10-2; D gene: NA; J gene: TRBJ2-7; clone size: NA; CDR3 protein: CASRDRQVTNYEQYF; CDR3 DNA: TGCGCCAGCAGAGACCGACAGGTAACCAACTACGAGCAGTACTTC
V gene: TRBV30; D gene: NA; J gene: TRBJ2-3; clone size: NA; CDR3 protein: CAWSIGDSGTDTQYF; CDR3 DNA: TGTGCCTGGAGTATCGGGGACTCTGGGACAGATACGCAGTATTTT
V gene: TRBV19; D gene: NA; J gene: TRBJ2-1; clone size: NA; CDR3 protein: CASSIGLGNEQFF; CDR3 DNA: TGTGCCAGTAGTATAGGCCTCGGGAATGAGCAGTTCTTC
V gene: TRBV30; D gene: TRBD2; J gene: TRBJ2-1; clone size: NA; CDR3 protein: CAWTSGGYNEQFF; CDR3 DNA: TGTGCCTGGACTAGCGGGGGGTACAATGAGCAGTTCTTC
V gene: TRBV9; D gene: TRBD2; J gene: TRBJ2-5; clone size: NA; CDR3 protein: CASSVGGRASGGETQYF; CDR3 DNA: TGTGCCAGCAGCGTAGGAGGGAGGGCTAGCGGGGGAGAGACCCAGTACTTC
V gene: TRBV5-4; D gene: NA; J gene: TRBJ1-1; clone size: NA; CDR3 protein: CASTLRGASTEAFF; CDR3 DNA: TGTGCCAGCACATTGCGGGGGGCGAGCACTGAAGCTTTCTTT
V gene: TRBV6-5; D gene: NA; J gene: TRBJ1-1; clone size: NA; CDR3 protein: CASSDIRQAPFF; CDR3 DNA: TGTGCCAGCAGTGACATCAGACAGGCCCCTTTCTTT
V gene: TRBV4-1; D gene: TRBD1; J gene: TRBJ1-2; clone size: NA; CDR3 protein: CASSPQGVFGYGYTF; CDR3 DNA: TGCGCCAGCAGCCCACAGGGGGTGTTCGGCTATGGCTACACCTTC
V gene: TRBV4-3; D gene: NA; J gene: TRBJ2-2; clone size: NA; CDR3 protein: CASSQPPGTLTGELFF; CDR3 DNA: TGCGCCAGCAGCCAACCCCCCGGGACACTCACCGGGGAGCTGTTTTTT
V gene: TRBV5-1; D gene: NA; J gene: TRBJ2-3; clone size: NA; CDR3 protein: CASSLGRELPNTQYF; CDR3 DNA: TGCGCCAGCAGCTTGGGTCGGGAGCTTCCCAATACGCAGTATTTT
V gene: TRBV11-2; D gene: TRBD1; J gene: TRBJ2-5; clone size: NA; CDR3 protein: CASSLGAGGEETQYF; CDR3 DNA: TGTGCCAGCAGCTTAGGGGCAGGGGGTGAAGAGACCCAGTACTTC
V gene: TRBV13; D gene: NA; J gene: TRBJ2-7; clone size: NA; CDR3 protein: CASSFWGGSDEQYF; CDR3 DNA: TGTGCCAGCAGCTTCTGGGGCGGCTCTGATGAGCAGTACTTC
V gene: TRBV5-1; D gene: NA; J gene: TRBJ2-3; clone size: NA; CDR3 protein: CASSLVGGSTDTQYF; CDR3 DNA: TGCGCCAGCAGCTTGGTGGGCGGGAGCACAGATACGCAGTATTTT
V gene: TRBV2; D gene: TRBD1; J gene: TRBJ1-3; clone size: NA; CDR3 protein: CASSMDRGGSGNTIYF; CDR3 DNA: TGTGCCAGCAGTATGGACAGGGGAGGCTCTGGAAACACCATATATTTT
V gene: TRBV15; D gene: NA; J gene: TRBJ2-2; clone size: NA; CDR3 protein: CATSLQGSAGELFF; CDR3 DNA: TGTGCCACCAGCTTACAGGGTTCCGCCGGGGAGCTGTTTTTT
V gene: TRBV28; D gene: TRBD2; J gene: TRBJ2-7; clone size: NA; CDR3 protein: CASSLTSPTYEQYF; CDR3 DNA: TGTGCCAGCAGCCTGACTAGCCCCACCTACGAGCAGTACTTC
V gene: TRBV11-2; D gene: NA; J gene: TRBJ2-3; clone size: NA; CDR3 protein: CASSRSGDHSTDTQYF; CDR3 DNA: TGTGCCAGCAGCCGCTCGGGAGACCACAGCACAGATACGCAGTATTTT
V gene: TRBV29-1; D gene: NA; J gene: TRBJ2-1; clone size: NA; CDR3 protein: CSVEDPLRFAYNEQFF; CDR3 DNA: TGCAGCGTTGAAGATCCGCTCCGGTTCGCCTACAATGAGCAGTTCTTC
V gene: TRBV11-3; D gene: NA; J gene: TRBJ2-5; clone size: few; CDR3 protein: CASSLMGVETQYF; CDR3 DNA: TGTGCCAGCAGCTTAATGGGAGTTGAGACCCAGTACTTC
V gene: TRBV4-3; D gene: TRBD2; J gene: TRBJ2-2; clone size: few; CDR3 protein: CASSQQLTGGGTGELFF; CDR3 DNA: TGCGCCAGCAGCCAGCAATTAACGGGGGGAGGCACCGGGGAGCTGTTTTTT
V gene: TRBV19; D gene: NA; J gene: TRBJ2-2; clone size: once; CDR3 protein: CASLPAGPNTGELFF; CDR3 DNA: TGTGCCAGCCTCCCGGCGGGACCGAACACCGGGGAGCTGTTTTTT
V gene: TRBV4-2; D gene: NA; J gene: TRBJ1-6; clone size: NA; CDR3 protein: CASSQDRGSGSPLHF; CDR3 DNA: TGTGCCAGCAGCCAAGATCGGGGGTCAGGTTCACCCCTCCACTTT
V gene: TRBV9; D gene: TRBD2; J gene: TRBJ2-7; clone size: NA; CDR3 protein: CASSVGAGGLSYEQYF; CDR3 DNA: TGTGCCAGCAGCGTTGGCGCGGGGGGGCTCTCCTACGAGCAGTACTTC
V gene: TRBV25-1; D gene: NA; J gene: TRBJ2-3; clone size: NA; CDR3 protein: CASSNPSRGADTQYF; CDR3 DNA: TGTGCCAGCAGTAACCCATCCCGGGGGGCGGATACGCAGTATTTT
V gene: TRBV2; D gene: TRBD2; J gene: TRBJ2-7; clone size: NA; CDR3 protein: CASRNLRTSGRSSDEQYF; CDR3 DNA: TGTGCCAGCAGGAACTTGCGGACTAGCGGGAGGTCCTCGGACGAGCAGTACTTC
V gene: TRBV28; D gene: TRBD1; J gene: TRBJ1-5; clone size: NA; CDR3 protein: CASSLGADGQGLYSNQPQHF; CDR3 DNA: TGTGCCAGCAGTTTAGGGGCTGACGGACAGGGACTCTATAGCAATCAGCCCCAGCATTTT
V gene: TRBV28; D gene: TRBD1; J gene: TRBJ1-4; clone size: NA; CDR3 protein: CASSLSAGGNEKLFF; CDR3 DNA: TGTGCCAGCAGTTTAAGTGCAGGGGGGAATGAAAAACTGTTTTTT
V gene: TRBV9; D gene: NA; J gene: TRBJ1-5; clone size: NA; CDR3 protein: CASSAAGDTQQPQHF; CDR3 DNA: TGTGCCAGCAGCGCCGCGGGGGACACCCAGCAGCCCCAGCATTTT
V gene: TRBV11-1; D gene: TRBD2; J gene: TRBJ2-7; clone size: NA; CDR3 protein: CASSLTGRGEAYEQYF; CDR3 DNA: TGTGCCAGCAGTTTGACGGGGAGGGGAGAAGCCTACGAGCAGTACTTC
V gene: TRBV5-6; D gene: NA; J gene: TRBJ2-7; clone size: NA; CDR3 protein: CASSRAWGPHYEQYF; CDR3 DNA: TGTGCCAGCAGCCGAGCTTGGGGGCCACACTACGAGCAGTACTTC
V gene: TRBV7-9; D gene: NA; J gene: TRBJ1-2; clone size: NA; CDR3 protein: CASSLAQAANGYTF; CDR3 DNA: TGTGCCAGCAGCTTAGCGCAAGCGGCAAATGGCTACACCTTC
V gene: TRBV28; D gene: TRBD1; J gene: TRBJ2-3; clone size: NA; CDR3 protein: CASSFTGADTQYF; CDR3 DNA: TGTGCCAGCAGTTTTACAGGGGCAGATACGCAGTATTTT
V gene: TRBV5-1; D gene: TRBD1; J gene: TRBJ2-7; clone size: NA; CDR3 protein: CASTGTGGSYEQYF; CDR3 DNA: TGCGCCAGCACGGGGACAGGGGGCTCCTACGAGCAGTACTTC
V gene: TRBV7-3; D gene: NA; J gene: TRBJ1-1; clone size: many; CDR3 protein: CASSLTQNTEAFF; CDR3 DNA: TGTGCCAGCAGCTTAACACAGAACACTGAAGCTTTCTTT
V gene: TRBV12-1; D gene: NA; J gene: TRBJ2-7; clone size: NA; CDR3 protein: CASSCGGAVIYEQYF; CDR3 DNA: TGTGCCAGCAGCTGCGGGGGCGCGGTAATCTACGAGCAGTACTTC
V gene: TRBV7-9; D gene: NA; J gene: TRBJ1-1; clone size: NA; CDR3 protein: CASSIVMNTEAFF; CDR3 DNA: TGTGCCAGCAGCATAGTAATGAACACTGAAGCTTTCTTT
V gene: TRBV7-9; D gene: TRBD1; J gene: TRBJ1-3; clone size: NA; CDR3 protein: CASSLQGAAGNTIYF; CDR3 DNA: TGTGCCAGCAGCTTACAGGGGGCAGCGGGAAACACCATATATTTT
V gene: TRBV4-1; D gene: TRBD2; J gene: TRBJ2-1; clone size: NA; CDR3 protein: CASSPGLAGGPSLFF; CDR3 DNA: TGCGCCAGCAGCCCGGGACTAGCGGGGGGGCCAAGTCTGTTCTTC
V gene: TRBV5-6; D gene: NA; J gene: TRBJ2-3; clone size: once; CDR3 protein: CASSSVAGDTQYF; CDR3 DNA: TGTGCCAGCAGCTCGGTGGCGGGAGATACGCAGTATTTT
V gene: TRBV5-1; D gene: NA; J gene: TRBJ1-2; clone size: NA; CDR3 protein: CASSQGQGVNGYTF; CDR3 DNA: TGCGCCAGCAGCCAGGGACAAGGGGTCAATGGCTACACCTTC
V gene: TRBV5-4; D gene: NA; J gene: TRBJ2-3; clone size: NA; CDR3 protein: CASSLELFTDTQYF; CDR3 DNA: TGTGCCAGCAGCTTGGAGCTTTTCACAGATACGCAGTATTTT
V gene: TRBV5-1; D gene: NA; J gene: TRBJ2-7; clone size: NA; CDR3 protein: CASSFVTNSYEQYF; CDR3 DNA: TGCGCCAGCAGCTTCGTGACTAACTCCTACGAGCAGTACTTC